The next 4 T cell receptor beta chains were all read from a single sample in a study of OX40 agonist ivuxolimab in advanced cancers. The method was immunoSEQ multiplex PCR; TCRdb's version includes in-frame clones alone and lacks a portion of them. This sample has under 85,000 clones, with roughly nine tenths found just once. Sequenced here: CD4+ or CD8+ T cells sorted from blood, sampled in a trial of the OX40 agonist ivuxolimab. These receptors came from an adult with an advanced solid tumor such as melanoma, head and neck, liver or kidney cancer.

This chain links TRBV9 with TRBJ2-3, with TRBD2 as a possible D gene (6 bases). Trimming stripped 2 bases from V and 4 bases from J, with 20 bases between. Germline V gene sequence: CDR1 SGDLS, CDR2 YYNGEE. The CDR3 has 17 amino acids. CDR3 protein: CASSVGSGGKGADTQYF. CDR3 nucleotides: TGTGCCAGCAGCGTCGGTAGTGGGGGGAAGGGCGCAGATACGCAGTATTTT.

The chain has TRBV5-5 and TRBJ1-5, with D unresolved. V lost 5 bases to trimming and J lost 4 bases, with 22 bases between them. Germline V lookup: CDR1 SGHKS, CDR2 YYEKEE (reference sequence). The length of the CDR3 is 17 residues. CDR3 region: CASRLGPVQPRNQPQHF. CDR3 DNA sequence: TGTGCCAGCAGACTTGGTCCGGTGCAGCCTAGAAATCAGCCCCAGCATTTT.

The chain links TRBV7-9 to TRBJ1-2; D call uncertain. With 5 bases removed from V and 7 bases from J, the gap between germline ends came to 14 bases. Germline values: CDR1 SEHNR, CDR2 FQNEAQ (reference sequence). CDR3 size: 13 residues. The CDR3 DNA follows: TGTGCCAGCAGCCCCCAATCTCCAGGTGGCTACACCTTC. Its protein is CASSPQSPGGYTF. Filled out from reference TRBV7-9 and TRBJ1-2, the complete variable domain reads DTGVSQNPRHKITKRGQNVTFRCDPISEHNRLYWYRQTLGQGPEFLTYFQNEAQLEKSRLLSDRFSAERPKGSFSTLEIQRTEQGDSAMYLCASSPQSPGGYTFGSGTRLTVV.

The CDR3 coding sequence is TGTGCCAGCAGCTTTGGACAGGGCGGATCCTATGGCTACACCTTC. It is translated as CASSFGQGGSYGYTF. The chain couples TRBV11-2 to TRBJ1-2, with 8 bases fitting TRBD1. Trimming took 3 bases from V and 4 from J; bases not matched to a gene: 7. The CDR3 has 15 residues. Germline CDR1 reads SGHAT; CDR2 reads FQNNGV. The full variable domain, rest sourced from reference TRBV11-2 and TRBJ1-2, is EAGVAQSPRYKIIEKRQSVAFWCNPISGHATLYWYQQILGQGPKLLIQFQNNGVVDDSQLPKDRFSAERLKGVDSTLKIQPAKLEDSAVYLCASSFGQGGSYGYTFGSGTRLTVV.